This passage covers 17 T cell receptor beta chains from one sample sequenced in a study of T cells after yellow fever vaccination. TCRdb reprocessed the 5' RACE reads via MiXCR and lists one record per CDR3 protein. The table lists hundreds of thousands of distinct CDR3 sequences, 18% of them singletons. Sequences were derived from PBMCs, sampled before the yellow fever booster vaccination. Source of these receptors: a man aged 18 to 30 who received the YFV17D yellow fever vaccine.

The chain uses TRBV12-3 or TRBV12-4 and TRBJ2-3, with D perhaps matching TRBD1 or TRBD2 (5 bases each). The CDR3 totals 17 residues. Trimming stripped 5 bases from V and 0 bases from J, with 18 bases between. The CDR3 sequence: CASSPRGDRSSTDTQYF. CDR3 coding DNA: TGTGCCAGCAGTCCCCGTGGGGACCGATCTAGCACAGATACGCAGTATTTT.

The chain uses TRBV5-1 and TRBJ1-6; D unclear. The CDR3 contains 15 residues. Between the trimmed V and J ends, which lost 0 bases and 2 bases, there was a span of 6 bases. Germline CDR1 and CDR2: SGHRS and YFSETQ. Written as DNA, the CDR3 is TGCGCCAGCAGCTTGGAGCAGACCTATAATTCACCCCTCCACTTT. Translated, it gives CASSLEQTYNSPLHF.

V gene TRBV20-1 combines with J gene TRBJ2-3; the D gene is possibly TRBD2 (5 bases). Germline values: CDR1 DFQATT, CDR2 SNEGSKA (reference sequence). Between the trimmed V and J ends, which lost 1 base and 1 base, there was a span of 12 bases. The CDR3 runs to 15 residues. CDR3 coding DNA: TGCAGTGCTAGAGCGGCGGGCTTACGCACAGATACGCAGTATTTT. It yields the protein CSARAAGLRTDTQYF.

The chain recombines TRBV29-1 with TRBJ2-3; 9 bases align to TRBD2. After removal of 6 bases from V and 3 bases from J, the junction contained 4 bases not matched to a gene. Germline assignment: CDR1 SQVTM and CDR2 ANQGSEA. The CDR3 runs to 13 residues. The CDR3 DNA reads TGCAGCGTGTGGCTAGCGGGGACAGATACGCAGTATTTT. Residues: CSVWLAGTDTQYF.

V and J are TRBV7-2 and TRBJ1-4; perhaps TRBD1 as D (5 bases). Germline V gives CDR1 SGHTA, CDR2 FQGNSA. This CDR3 contains 14 residues. V lost 3 bases and J 8 bases, leaving 13 bases between the germline ends. The CDR3 DNA reads as TGTGCCAGCAGCTTGGGCAGGGTCCACGAAAAACTGTTTTTT. Its protein is CASSLGRVHEKLFF.

The table lists this clonotype with a few counts. The V and J genes are TRBV12-3 or TRBV12-4 and TRBJ1-1; D is ambiguous. Trimming pared 3 bases from V and 6 bases from J, leaving 14 bases between. The length of the CDR3 is 14 residues. The CDR3 is CASSFYPTGAEAFF. In nucleotides, the CDR3 is TGTGCCAGCAGTTTTTATCCCACGGGCGCTGAAGCTTTCTTT.

This clonotype was observed a handful of times. The chain recombines TRBV5-1 with TRBJ1-1, with 8 nucleotides matching TRBD1. Germline CDR1 is SGHRS and CDR2 is YFSETQ. V lost 4 bases to trimming and J lost 5 bases; unmatched junction nucleotides: 7. The CDR3 loop spans 14 amino acids. The CDR3, as DNA: TGCGCCAGCAGCCCGGGACAGGAGGAAACTGAAGCTTTCTTT. It is translated as CASSPGQEETEAFF.

This clonotype was observed a few times. The chain employs TRBV20-1 and TRBJ1-2; the D gene is possibly TRBD1 (5 bases). Germline V gives CDR1 DFQATT, CDR2 SNEGSKA (reference sequence). There are 17 residues in the CDR3. V shed 6 bases and J shed 0 bases, with 23 bases lying between them. The CDR3: CSATTFSGQLTNYGYTF. The CDR3 DNA sequence: TGCAGTGCGACCACCTTTAGCGGACAACTTACTAACTATGGCTACACCTTC.

This clonotype was seen a few times. The chain uses TRBV20-1 and TRBJ2-7; 9 bases are shared with TRBD1. V lost 5 bases to trimming and J lost 7 bases; unmatched junction nucleotides: 15. Germline CDR1 and CDR2: DFQATT and SNEGSKA (reference sequence). This CDR3 has 15 amino acids. The CDR3: CSALNPRQGGQEQYV. DNA of the CDR3: TGCAGTGCTCTGAACCCTCGACAGGGGGGTCAGGAGCAGTACGTC.

This clonotype has more than one count but fewer than ten. The CDR3 coding sequence is TGTGCCAGCAGCTTAATTCACAGCGCAGACAATGGCTACACCTTC. Amino acids: CASSLIHSADNGYTF. The chain uses TRBV13 and TRBJ1-2; D call uncertain. Germline V gives CDR1 PRHDT, CDR2 FYEKMQ (reference sequence). The CDR3 covers 15 residues. Trimming cost V 2 bases and J 6 bases, with 16 bases left between them.

The sample holds a few counts of this clonotype. The J gene is TRBJ1-1, the V gene TRBV12-3 or TRBV12-4; D is ambiguous. Deletions cut 6 bases from V and 4 bases from J, with 15 bases between. The CDR3 totals 14 residues. The CDR3: CASSLELVGTEAFF. CDR3 DNA: TGTGCCAGCAGCCTCGAATTGGTGGGCACTGAAGCTTTCTTT.

This clonotype was seen a few times. The rearrangement links TRBV25-1 to TRBJ2-3; 10 bases fit TRBD1. This CDR3 spans 16 amino acids. Germline V lookup: CDR1 MGHDK, CDR2 SYGVNS. Trimming cost V 6 bases and J 1 base; bases outside gene matches: 7. CDR3 region: CASSPSGTGGTDTQYF. The CDR3 DNA sequence: TGTGCCAGCAGCCCTTCAGGGACAGGGGGCACAGATACGCAGTATTTT.

This clonotype has a single count. For the CDR3, the DNA is TGTGCCAGCAGCCCACGCTCGCACTCCTACAATGAGCAGTTCTTC. Translated: CASSPRSHSYNEQFF. The rearrangement uses TRBV7-8 and TRBJ2-1, with D hard to call. Trimming removed 5 bases from V and 0 bases from J, with 11 bases in between. Germline V gene sequence: CDR1 SGHVS, CDR2 FQNEAQ. This CDR3 is 15 amino acids long.

This clonotype showed up many times. The chain carries TRBV2 and TRBJ2-3; no clear D gene. Germline V gives CDR1 SNHLY, CDR2 FYNNEI. V was trimmed by 2 bases and J by 3 bases, leaving 3 bases between them. CDR3 length: 12 amino acids. The CDR3 region is CASSEQTDTQYF. For the CDR3, the DNA is TGTGCCAGCAGTGAACAAACAGATACGCAGTATTTT.

The rearrangement uses TRBV7-6 and TRBJ2-1; 9 nucleotides line up with TRBD2. Unmatched junction bases numbered 4, after V lost 1 base and J lost 6 bases. The CDR3 loop spans 15 amino acids. The germline CDR1 and CDR2 sequences are SGHVS and FNYEAQ. The DNA for the CDR3 is TGTGCCAGCAGCTTAGGAGCGGGGGGCCCCAATGAGCAGTTCTTC. This translates into CASSLGAGGPNEQFF.

The chain is built from TRBV7-2 and TRBJ2-3, with TRBD1 matching over 8 bases. The CDR3 covers 14 residues. Per the germline V gene, CDR1 is SGHTA and CDR2 is FQGNSA. V lost 6 bases to trimming and J lost 4 bases; unmatched junction nucleotides: 6. CDR3 sequence reads: CASRETGAPDTQYF. The CDR3 DNA reads as TGTGCCAGCAGGGAGACAGGGGCCCCAGATACGCAGTATTTT.

The table lists this clonotype with a few counts. This sequence joins TRBV11-2 and TRBJ2-5; possibly TRBD2 for D (7 bases). Trimming took off 5 bases at V and 3 bases at J, with 19 bases between the two ends. The germline V gene encodes CDR1 SGHAT and CDR2 FQNNGV. The CDR3 runs 16 residues. In DNA form, the CDR3 reads TGTGCCAGCAGCCCCCGGGGGGCCAGGGGAAAAGAGACCCAGTACTTC. This translates into CASSPRGARGKETQYF.